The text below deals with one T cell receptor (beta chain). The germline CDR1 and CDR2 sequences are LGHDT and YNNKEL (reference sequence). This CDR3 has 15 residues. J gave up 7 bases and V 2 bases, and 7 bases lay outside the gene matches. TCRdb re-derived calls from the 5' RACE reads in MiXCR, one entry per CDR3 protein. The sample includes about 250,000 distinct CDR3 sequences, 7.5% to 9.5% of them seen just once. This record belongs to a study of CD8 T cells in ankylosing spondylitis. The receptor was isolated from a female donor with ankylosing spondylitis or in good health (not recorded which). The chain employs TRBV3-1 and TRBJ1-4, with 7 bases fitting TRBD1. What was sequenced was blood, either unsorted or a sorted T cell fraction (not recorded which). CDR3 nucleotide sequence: TGTGCCAGCAGCCAACCCCAGGGGGATTTTGAAAAACTGTTTTTT. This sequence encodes CASSQPQGDFEKLFF.